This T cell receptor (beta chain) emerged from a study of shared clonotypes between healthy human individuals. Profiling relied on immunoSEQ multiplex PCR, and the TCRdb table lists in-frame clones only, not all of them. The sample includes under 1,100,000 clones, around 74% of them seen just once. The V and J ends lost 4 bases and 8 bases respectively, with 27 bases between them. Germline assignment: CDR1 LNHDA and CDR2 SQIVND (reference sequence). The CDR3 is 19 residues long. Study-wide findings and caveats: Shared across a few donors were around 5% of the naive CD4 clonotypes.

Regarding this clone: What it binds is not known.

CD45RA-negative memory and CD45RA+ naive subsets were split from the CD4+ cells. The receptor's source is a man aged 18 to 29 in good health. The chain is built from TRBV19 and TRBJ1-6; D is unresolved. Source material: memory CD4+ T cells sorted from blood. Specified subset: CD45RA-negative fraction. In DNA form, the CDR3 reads TGTGCCAGTAGTACCAAGCCCTCCCGCTTTTCGGGAGGAGATTCACCCCTCCACTTT. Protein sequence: CASSTKPSRFSGGDSPLHF.